The clone carrying this T cell receptor (beta chain) was seen only a few times. This specimen belongs to a study of chemoradiotherapy in HPV16-positive cancers. Clones were sequenced by immunoSEQ multiplex PCR, and TCRdb holds only the in-frame ones, with some missing. The table includes around 7,400 clones, approximately 74% detected once. The receptor's source is a human donor with HPV-associated anogenital cancer. The source was tumor tissue, collected from a patient who underwent chemoradiotherapy.

CDR3 sequence (DNA): TGTGCCAGCAGCTTTGGAGGGGAATCGGGCAATGAGCAGTTCTTC. The encoded protein is CASSFGGESGNEQFF. The chain carries TRBV7-9 and TRBJ2-1, with D maybe TRBD2 (6 bases). Germline assignment: CDR1 SEHNR and CDR2 FQNEAQ (reference sequence). V was pared by 3 bases and J by 6 bases, with 15 bases between. The CDR3 contains 15 residues.